This TCR beta chain was identified in a study of cytomegalovirus exposure and HLA in healthy donors. Study-wide points: After further analysis at a later stage, roughly 15,000 TCR beta sequences were associated with HLA alleles at 0.05 false discovery rate.

Remarks on this clone: Its antigen is undetermined.

This CDR3 spans 16 amino acids. Vbeta (60) and Jbeta (13) primers were used in the PCR. The assay was immunoSEQ multiplex PCR, and TCRdb's table has in-frame clones only and misses some. Among roughly 140,000 clones listed, about 80% were seen once. The TCR originated in a woman between 45 and 60 years old in good health and CMV-seropositive. The chain recombines TRBV21-1 with TRBJ1-2. TRBV21-1 is an annotated pseudogene. The material sequenced was PBMCs. The CDR3 nucleotides read TGTGCCAGCAGCAGACCTGAAAAGGGCGGGACCTATGGCTACACCTTC. Translating gives CASSRPEKGGTYGYTF.